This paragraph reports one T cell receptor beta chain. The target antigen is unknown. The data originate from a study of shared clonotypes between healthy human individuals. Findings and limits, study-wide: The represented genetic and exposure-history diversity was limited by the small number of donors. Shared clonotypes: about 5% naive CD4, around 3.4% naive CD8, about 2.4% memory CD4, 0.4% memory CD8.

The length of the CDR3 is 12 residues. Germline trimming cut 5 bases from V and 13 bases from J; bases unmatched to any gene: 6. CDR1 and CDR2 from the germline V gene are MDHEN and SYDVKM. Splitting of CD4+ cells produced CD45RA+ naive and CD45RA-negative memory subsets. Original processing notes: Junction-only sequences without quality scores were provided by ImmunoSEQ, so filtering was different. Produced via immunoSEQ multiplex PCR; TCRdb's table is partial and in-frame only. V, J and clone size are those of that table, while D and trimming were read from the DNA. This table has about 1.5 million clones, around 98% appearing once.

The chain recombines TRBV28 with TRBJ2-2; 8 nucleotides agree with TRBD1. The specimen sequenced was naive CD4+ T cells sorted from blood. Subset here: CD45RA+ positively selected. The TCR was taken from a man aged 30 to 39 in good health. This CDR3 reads CASSPDRVGLFF. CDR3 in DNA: TGTGCCAGCAGTCCGGACAGGGTGGGGCTGTTTTTT.